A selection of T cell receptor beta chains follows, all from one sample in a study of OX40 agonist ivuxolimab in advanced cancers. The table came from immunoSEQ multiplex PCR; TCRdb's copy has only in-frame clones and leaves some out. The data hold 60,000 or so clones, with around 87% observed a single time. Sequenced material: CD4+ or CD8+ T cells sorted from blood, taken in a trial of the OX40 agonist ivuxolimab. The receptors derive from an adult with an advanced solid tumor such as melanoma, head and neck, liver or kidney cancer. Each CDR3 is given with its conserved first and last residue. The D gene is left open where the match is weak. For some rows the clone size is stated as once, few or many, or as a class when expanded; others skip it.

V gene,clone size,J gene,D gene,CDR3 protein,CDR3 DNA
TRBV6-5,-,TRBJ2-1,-,CASTPGPSFAHEQFF,TGTGCCAGCACCCCGGGACCCTCATTTGCCCATGAGCAGTTCTTC
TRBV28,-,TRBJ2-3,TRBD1,CASTLAQGVDTQYF,TGTGCCAGCACCCTAGCACAGGGGGTAGATACGCAGTATTTT
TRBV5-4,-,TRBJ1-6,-,CASRGGEDSPLHF,TGTGCCAGCAGGGGGGGCGAGGATTCACCCCTCCACTTT
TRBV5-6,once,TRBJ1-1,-,CASSLGAGSEAFF,TGTGCCAGCAGCTTGGGGGCGGGGTCTGAAGCTTTCTTT
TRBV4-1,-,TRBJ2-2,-,CASSPVGVTNTGELFF,TGCGCCAGCAGCCCGGTAGGGGTTACGAACACCGGGGAGCTGTTTTTT
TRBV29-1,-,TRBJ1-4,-,CSALEGTNEKLFF,TGCAGCGCCTTGGAGGGGACTAATGAAAAACTGTTTTTT
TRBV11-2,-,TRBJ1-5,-,CASSLLGSQPQHF,TGTGCCAGCAGCTTACTAGGCAGCCAGCCCCAGCATTTT
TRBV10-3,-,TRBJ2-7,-,CAISAQGAASYEQYF,TGTGCCATCAGTGCCCAAGGGGCAGCGTCCTACGAGCAGTACTTC
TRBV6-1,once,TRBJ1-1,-,CAIRRGNTEAFF,TGTGCCATTCGTAGAGGGAACACTGAAGCTTTCTTT
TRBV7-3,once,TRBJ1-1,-,CASSFEEGTEAFF,TGTGCCAGCAGCTTCGAAGAAGGGACTGAAGCTTTCTTT
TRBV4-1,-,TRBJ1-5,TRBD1,CASSQGTADNQPQHF,TGCGCCAGCAGCCAGGGGACAGCAGACAATCAGCCCCAGCATTTT
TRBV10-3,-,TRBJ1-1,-,CAISEAPTEAFF,TGTGCCATCAGTGAGGCTCCGACAGAAGCTTTCTTT